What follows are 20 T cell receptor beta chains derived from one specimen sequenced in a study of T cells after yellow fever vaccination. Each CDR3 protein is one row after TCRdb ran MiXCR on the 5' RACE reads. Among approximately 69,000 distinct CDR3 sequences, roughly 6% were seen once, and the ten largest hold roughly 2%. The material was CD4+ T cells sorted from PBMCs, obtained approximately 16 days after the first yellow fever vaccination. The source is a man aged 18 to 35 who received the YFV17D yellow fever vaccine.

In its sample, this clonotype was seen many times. DNA of the CDR3: TGCAGTGCCAGTCCGGGGGTGGCAGATACGCAGTATTTT. It encodes CSASPGVADTQYF. J is TRBJ2-3 and V is TRBV20-1; D is perhaps TRBD2 (6 bases). CDR1 is DFQATT and CDR2 is SNEGSKA in the germline V gene (reference sequence). The CDR3 length is 13 residues. V was trimmed by 6 bases and J by 4 bases, leaving 14 bases between them.

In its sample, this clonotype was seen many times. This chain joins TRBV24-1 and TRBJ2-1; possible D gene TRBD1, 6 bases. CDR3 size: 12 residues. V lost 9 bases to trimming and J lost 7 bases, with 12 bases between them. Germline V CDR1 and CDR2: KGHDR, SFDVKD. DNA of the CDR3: TGTGCCACCCAAGTCACAGGGAATGAGCAGTTCTTC. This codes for CATQVTGNEQFF.

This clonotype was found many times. The CDR3 reads CASTSWGQETQYF. CDR3 in DNA: TGCGCCAGCACCTCGTGGGGCCAAGAGACCCAGTACTTC. This sequence joins TRBV5-1 and TRBJ2-5; D call uncertain. Between the trimmed V and J ends, which lost 6 bases and 1 base, there was a span of 10 bases. This CDR3 is built from 13 residues. Looked up from germline, CDR1 is SGHRS and CDR2 is YFSETQ.

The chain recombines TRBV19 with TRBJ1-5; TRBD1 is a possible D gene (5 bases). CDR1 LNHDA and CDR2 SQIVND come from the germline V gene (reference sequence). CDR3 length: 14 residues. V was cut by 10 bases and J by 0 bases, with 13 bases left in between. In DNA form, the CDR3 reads TGTGCCACCAGGGCCCAGTATAGCAATCAGCCCCAGCATTTT. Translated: CATRAQYSNQPQHF.

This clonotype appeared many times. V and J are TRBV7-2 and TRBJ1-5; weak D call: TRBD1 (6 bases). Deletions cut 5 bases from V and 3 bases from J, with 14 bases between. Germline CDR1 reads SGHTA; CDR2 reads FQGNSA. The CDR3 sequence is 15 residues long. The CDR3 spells CASSLTGTNNQPQHF. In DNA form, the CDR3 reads TGTGCCAGCAGCCTCACCGGGACAAACAATCAGCCCCAGCATTTT.

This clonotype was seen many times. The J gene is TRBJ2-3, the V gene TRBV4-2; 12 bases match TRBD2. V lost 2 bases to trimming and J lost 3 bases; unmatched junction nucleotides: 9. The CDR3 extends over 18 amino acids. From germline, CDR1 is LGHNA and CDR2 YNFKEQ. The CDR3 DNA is TGTGCCAGCAGCCAAATGGGACTAGCGGGTGCTAGGACAGATACGCAGTATTTT. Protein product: CASSQMGLAGARTDTQYF.

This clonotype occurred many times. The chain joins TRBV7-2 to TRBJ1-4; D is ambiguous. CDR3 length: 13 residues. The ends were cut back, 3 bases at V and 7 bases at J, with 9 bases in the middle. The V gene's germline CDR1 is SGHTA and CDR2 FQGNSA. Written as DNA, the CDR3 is TGTGCCAGCAGCTTTGGGGTTAGTGAAAAACTGTTTTTT. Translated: CASSFGVSEKLFF.

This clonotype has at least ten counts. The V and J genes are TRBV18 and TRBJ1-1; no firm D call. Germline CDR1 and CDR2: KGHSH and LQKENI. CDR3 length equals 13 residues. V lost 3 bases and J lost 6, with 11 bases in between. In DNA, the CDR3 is TGTGCCAGCTCACCTCTTCCTCAGGCTGAAGCTTTCTTT. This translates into CASSPLPQAEAFF.

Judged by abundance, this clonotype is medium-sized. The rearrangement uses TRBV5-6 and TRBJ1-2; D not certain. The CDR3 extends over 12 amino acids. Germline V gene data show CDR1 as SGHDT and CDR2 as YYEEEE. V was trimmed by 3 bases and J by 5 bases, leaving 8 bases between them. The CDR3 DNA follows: TGTGCCAGCAGCTCCGGTGGATATGGCTACACCTTC. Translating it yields CASSSGGYGYTF.

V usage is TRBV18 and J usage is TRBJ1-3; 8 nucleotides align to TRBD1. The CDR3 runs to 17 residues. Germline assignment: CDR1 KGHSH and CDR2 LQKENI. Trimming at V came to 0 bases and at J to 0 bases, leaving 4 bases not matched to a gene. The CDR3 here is CASSPPGTGPSGNTIYF. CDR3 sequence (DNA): TGTGCCAGCTCACCACCGGGGACAGGCCCCTCTGGAAACACCATATATTTT.

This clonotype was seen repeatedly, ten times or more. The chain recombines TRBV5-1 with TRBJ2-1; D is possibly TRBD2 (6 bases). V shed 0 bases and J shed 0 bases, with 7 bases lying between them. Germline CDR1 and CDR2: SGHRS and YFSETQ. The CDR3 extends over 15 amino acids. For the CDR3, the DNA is TGCGCCAGCAGCTTGGGGGGGGTCTCCTACAATGAGCAGTTCTTC. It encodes CASSLGGVSYNEQFF.

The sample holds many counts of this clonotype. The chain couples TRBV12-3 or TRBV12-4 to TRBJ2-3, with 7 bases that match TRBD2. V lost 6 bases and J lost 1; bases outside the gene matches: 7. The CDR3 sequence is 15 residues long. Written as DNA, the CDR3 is TGTGCCAGCAGCTCAAGTGCGGGGGGCACAGATACGCAGTATTTT. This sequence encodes CASSSSAGGTDTQYF.

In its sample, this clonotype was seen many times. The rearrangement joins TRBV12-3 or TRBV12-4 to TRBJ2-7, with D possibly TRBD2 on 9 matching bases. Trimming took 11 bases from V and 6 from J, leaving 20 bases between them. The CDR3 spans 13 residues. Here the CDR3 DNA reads TGTGCCTCTAGCGGGGACAGGCTACGCGAGCAGTACTTC. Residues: CASSGDRLREQYF.

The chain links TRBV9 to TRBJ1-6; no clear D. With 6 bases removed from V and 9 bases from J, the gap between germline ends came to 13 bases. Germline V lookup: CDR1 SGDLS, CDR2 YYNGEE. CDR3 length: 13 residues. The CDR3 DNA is TGTGCCAGCACCCAAGACCCCGGTTCACCCCTCCACTTT. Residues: CASTQDPGSPLHF.

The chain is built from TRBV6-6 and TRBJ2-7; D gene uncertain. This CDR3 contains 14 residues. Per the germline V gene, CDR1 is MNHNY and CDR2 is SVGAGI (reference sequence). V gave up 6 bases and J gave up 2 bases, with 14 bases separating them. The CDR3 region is CASRRQRTAYEQYV. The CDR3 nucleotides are TGTGCCAGCAGGCGGCAGAGGACCGCCTACGAGCAGTACGTC.

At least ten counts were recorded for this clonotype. The CDR3 coding sequence is TGTGCCATCAGTGAGTCGACGACTAGGGCAGGCGGGGGCGAGCAGTACTTC. Translating it yields CAISESTTRAGGGEQYF. The rearrangement uses TRBV10-3 and TRBJ2-7, with 7 bases lining up with TRBD2. With V trimmed by 0 bases and J by 6 bases, 14 bases remained unmatched. The germline V gene encodes CDR1 ENHRY and CDR2 SYGVKD. The CDR3 has 17 residues.

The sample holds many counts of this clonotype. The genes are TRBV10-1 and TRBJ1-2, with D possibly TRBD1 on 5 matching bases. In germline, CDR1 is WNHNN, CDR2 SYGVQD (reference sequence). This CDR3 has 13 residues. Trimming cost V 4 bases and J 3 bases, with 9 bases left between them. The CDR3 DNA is TGCGCCAGCAGTGCAGGGAGGGACTATGGCTACACCTTC. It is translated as CASSAGRDYGYTF.

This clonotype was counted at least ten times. CDR3 DNA sequence: TGTGCCACCTTAGGGTGGGGAAGCTCCTACAATGAGCAGTTCTTC. This gives the protein CATLGWGSSYNEQFF. J is TRBJ2-1 and V is TRBV19, with D hard to call. This CDR3 is 15 amino acids long. V dropped 10 bases and J dropped 0 bases, with 16 bases sitting between them. Germline CDR1 LNHDA, CDR2 SQIVND (reference sequence).

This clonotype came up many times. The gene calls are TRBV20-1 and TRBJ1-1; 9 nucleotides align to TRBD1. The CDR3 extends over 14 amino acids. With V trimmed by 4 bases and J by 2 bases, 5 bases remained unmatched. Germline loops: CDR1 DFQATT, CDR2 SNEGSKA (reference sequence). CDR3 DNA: TGCAGTGCTACCGGGACAGGGACCAACACTGAAGCTTTCTTT. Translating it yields CSATGTGTNTEAFF.

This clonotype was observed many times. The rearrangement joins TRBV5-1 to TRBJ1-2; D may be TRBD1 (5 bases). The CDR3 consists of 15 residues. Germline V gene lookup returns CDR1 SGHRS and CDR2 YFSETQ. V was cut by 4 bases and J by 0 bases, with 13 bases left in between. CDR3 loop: CASSVATGTNYGYTF. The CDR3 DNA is TGCGCCAGCAGCGTAGCCACAGGAACTAACTATGGCTACACCTTC.